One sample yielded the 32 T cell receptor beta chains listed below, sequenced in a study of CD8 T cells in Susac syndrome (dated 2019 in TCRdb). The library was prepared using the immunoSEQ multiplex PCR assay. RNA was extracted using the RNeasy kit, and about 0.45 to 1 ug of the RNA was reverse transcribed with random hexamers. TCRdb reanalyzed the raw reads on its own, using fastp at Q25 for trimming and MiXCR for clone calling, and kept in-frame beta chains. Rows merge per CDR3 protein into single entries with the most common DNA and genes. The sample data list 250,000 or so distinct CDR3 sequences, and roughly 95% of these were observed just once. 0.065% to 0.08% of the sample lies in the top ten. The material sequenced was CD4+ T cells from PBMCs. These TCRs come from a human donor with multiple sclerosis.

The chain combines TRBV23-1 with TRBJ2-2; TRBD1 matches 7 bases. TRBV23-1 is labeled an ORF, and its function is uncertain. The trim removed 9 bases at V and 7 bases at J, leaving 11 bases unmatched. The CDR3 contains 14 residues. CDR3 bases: TGCGCCAGATGTAGAAGGTGGGACAGCGGGGAGCTGTTTTTT. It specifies CARCRRWDSGELFF.

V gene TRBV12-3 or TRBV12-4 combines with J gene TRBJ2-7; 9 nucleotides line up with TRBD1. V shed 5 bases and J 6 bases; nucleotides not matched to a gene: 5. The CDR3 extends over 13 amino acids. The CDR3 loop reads CASSAGTGREQYF. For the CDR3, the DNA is TGTGCCAGCAGTGCAGGGACAGGGCGCGAGCAGTACTTC.

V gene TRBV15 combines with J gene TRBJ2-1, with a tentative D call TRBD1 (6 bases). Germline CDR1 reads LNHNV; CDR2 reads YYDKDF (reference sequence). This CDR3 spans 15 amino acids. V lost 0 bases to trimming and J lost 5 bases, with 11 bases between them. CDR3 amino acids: CATSRDPGAHNEQFF. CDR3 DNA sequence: TGTGCCACCAGCAGAGATCCAGGGGCCCACAATGAGCAGTTCTTC.

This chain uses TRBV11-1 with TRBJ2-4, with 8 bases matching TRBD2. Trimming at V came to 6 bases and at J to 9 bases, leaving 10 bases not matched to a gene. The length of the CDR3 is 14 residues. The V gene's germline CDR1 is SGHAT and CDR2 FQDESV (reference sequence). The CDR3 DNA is TGTGCCAGCAGTAACAGCGGGGGTATGGGCATTCAGTACTTC. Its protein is CASSNSGGMGIQYF. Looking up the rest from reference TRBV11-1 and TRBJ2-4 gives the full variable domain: EAEVAQSPRYKITEKSQAVAFWCDPISGHATLYWYRQILGQGPELLVQFQDESVVDDSQLPKDRFSAERLKGVDSTLKIQPAELGDSAMYLCASSNSGGMGIQYFGAGTRLSVL.

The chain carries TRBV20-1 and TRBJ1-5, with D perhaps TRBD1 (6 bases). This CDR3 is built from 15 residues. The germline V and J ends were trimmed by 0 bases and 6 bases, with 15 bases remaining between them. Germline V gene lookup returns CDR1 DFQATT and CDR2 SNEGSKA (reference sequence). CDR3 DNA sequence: TGCAGTGCTAGAGAGTTTACAGGGCGGGGTCAGCCCCAGCATTTT. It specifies CSAREFTGRGQPQHF.

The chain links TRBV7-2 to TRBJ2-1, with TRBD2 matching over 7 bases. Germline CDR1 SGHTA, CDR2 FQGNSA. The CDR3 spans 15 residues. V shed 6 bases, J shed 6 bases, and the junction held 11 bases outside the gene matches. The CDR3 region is CASSRGGPSSNEQFF. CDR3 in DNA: TGTGCCAGCAGTCGCGGGGGACCGAGCTCCAATGAGCAGTTCTTC.

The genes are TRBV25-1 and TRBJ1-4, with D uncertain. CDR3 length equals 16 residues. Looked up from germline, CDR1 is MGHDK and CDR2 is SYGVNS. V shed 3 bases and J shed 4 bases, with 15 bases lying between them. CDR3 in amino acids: CASSDVRQTVNEKLFF. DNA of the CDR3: TGTGCCAGCAGTGATGTACGGCAGACCGTTAATGAAAAACTGTTTTTT. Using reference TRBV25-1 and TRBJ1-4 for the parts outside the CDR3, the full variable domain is EADIYQTPRYLVIGTGKKITLECSQTMGHDKMYWYQQDPGMELHLIHYSYGVNSTEKGDLSSESTVSRIRTEHFPLTLESARPSHTSQYLCASSDVRQTVNEKLFFGSGTQLSVL.

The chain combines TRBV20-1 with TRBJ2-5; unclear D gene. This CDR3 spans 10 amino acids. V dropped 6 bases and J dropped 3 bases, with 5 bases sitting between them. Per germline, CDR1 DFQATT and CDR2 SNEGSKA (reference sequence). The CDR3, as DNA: TGCAGTGCGGGTAAAGAGACCCAGTACTTC. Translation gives CSAGKETQYF.

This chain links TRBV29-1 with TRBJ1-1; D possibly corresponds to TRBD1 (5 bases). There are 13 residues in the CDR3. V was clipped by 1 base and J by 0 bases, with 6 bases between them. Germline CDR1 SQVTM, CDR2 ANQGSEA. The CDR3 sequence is CSVEGQMNTEAFF. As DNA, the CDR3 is TGCAGCGTTGAAGGACAGATGAACACTGAAGCTTTCTTT.

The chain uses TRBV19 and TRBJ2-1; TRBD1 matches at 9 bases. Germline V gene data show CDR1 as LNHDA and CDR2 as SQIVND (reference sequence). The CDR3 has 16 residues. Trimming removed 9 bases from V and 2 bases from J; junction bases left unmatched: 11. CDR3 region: CAREGQGKGAYNEQFF. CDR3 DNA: TGTGCCAGAGAAGGACAGGGGAAAGGGGCCTACAATGAGCAGTTCTTC.

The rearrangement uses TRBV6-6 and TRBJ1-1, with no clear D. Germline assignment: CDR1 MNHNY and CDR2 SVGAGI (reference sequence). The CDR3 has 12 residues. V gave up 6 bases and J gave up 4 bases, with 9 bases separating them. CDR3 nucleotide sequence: TGTGCCAGCAGAACTCCAGGCACTGAAGCTTTCTTT. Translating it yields CASRTPGTEAFF.

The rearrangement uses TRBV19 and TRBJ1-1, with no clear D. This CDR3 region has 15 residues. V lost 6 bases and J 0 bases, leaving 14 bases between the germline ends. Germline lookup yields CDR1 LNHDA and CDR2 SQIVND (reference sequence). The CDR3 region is CASRNSVFMNTEAFF. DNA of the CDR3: TGTGCCAGTAGGAACAGCGTGTTCATGAACACTGAAGCTTTCTTT.

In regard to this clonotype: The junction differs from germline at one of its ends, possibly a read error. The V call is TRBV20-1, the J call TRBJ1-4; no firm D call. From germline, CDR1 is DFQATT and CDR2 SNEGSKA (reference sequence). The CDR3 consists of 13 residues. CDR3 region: CSALGGRNGKLFF. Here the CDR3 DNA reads TGCAGTGCCCTAGGAGGGCGGAATGGAAAACTGTTTTTT.

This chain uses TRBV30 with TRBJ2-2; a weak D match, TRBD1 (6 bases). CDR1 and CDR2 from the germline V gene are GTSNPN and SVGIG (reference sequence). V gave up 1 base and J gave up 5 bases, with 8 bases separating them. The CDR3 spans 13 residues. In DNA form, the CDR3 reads TGTGCCTGGAGTGACAGGGTAACCGGGGAGCTGTTTTTT. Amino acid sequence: CAWSDRVTGELFF.

CDR3 in amino acids: CSVDRGQGSIIYNEQFF. The CDR3 DNA is TGCAGCGTTGATAGGGGCCAGGGGTCGATCATCTACAATGAGCAGTTCTTC. This chain joins TRBV29-1 and TRBJ2-1; possibly TRBD1 for D (6 bases). Trimming cost V 3 bases and J 3 bases, with 21 bases left between them. Germline CDR1 SQVTM, CDR2 ANQGSEA. CDR3 length: 17 amino acids.

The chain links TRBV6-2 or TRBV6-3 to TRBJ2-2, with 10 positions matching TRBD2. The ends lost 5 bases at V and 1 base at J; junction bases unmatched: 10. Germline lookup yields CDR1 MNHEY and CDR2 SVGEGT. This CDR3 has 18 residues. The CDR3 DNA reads TGTGCCAGCAGTACCCCCTCTCCTAGCGGGAGGAACACCGGGGAGCTGTTTTTT. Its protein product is CASSTPSPSGRNTGELFF.

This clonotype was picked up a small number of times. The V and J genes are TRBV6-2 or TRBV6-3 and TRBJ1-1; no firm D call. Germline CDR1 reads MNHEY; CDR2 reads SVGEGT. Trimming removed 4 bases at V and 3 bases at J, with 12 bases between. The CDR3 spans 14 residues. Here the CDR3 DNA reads TGTGCCAGCAGTTCGGAGGGCGCGGACACTGAAGCTTTCTTT. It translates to CASSSEGADTEAFF.

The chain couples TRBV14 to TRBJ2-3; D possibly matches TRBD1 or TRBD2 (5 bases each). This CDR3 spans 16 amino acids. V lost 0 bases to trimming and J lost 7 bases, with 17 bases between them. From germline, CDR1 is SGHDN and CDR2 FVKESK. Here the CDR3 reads CASSQDTQVGANTQYF. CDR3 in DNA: TGTGCCAGCAGCCAAGATACCCAAGTCGGGGCAAATACGCAGTATTTT.

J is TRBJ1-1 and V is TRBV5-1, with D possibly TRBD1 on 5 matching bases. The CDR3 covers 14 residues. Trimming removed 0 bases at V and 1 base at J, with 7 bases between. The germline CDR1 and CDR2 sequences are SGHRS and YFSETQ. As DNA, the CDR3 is TGCGCCAGCAGCTTGGCGACAGAGAACACTGAAGCTTTCTTT. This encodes CASSLATENTEAFF.

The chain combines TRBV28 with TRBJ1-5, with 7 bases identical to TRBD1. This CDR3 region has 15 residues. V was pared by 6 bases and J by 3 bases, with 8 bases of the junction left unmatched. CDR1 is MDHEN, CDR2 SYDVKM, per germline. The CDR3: CASRTGNRDNQPQHF. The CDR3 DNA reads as TGTGCCAGCAGGACAGGGAATCGGGACAATCAGCCCCAGCATTTT.

The DNA for the CDR3 is TGTGCCAGTAGTATCTTCCGCGGACAGGGGGCCTACTATGGCTACACCTTC. This sequence encodes CASSIFRGQGAYYGYTF. The chain couples TRBV19 to TRBJ1-2; 11 bases are a match to TRBD1. Germline loops: CDR1 LNHDA, CDR2 SQIVND (reference sequence). The CDR3 covers 17 residues. V shed 3 bases and J 3 bases; nucleotides not matched to a gene: 9.

The CDR3 region has the DNA TGCAGTGCTAGTGGGAGCGGGAGTAAGACAGATACGCAGTATTTT. Its protein product is CSASGSGSKTDTQYF. This chain links TRBV20-1 with TRBJ2-3; 8 bases line up with TRBD2. J gave up 3 bases and V 3 bases, and 8 bases lay outside the gene matches. The length of the CDR3 is 15 residues. Germline-derived CDR1 and CDR2 are DFQATT and SNEGSKA (reference sequence).

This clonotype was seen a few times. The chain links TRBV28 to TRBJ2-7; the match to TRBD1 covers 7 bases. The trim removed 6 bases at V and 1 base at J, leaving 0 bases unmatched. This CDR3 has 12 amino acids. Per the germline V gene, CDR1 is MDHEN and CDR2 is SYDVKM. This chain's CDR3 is CASRQGSYEQYF. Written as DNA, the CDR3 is TGTGCCAGCAGACAGGGGTCCTACGAGCAGTACTTC. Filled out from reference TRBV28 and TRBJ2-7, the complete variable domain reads DVKVTQSSRYLVKRTGEKVFLECVQDMDHENMFWYRQDPGLGLRLIYFSYDVKMKEKGDIPEGYSVSREKKERFSLILESASTNQTSMYLCASRQGSYEQYFGPGTRLTVT.

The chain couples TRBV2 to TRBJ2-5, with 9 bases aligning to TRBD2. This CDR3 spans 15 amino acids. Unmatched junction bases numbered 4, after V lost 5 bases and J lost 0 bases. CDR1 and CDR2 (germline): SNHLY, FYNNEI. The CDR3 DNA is TGTGCCAGCAGTCGACTAGCGGTGTACCAAGAGACCCAGTACTTC. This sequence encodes CASSRLAVYQETQYF.

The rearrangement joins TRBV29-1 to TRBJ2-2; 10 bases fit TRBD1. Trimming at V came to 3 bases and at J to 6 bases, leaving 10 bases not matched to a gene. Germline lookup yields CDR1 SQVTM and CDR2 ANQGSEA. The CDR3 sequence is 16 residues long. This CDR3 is CSVDGGQGFVPGELFF. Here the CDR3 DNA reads TGCAGCGTTGATGGGGGACAGGGGTTTGTCCCCGGGGAGCTGTTTTTT.

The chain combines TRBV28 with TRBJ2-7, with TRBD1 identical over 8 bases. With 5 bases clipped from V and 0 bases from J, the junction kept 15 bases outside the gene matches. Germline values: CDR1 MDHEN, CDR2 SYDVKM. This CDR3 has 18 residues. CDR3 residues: CASSGSVRGRRSSYEQYF. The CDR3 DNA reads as TGTGCCAGCAGTGGGAGCGTCAGGGGGCGACGTAGCTCCTACGAGCAGTACTTC.

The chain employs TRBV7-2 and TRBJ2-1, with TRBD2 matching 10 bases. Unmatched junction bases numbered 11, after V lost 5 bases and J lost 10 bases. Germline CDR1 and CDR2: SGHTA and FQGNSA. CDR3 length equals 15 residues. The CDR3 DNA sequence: TGTGCCAGCAGCCCGACAGGGGCTAGCGGGAGAGAGCAGTTCTTC. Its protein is CASSPTGASGREQFF. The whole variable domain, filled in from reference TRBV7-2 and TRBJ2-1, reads GAGVSQSPSNKVTEKGKDVELRCDPISGHTALYWYRQSLGQGLEFLIYFQGNSAPDKSGLPSDRFSAERTGGSVSTLTIQRTQQEDSAVYLCASSPTGASGREQFFGPGTRLTVL.

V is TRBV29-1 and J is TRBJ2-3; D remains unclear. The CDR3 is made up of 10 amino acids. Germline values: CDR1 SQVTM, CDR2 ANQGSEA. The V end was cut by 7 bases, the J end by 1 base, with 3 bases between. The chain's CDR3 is CSAGTDTQYF. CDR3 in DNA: TGCAGCGCCGGCACAGATACGCAGTATTTT.

This CDR3 reads CASSAKSGGASTDTQYF. CDR3 nucleotides: TGTGCCAGCAGCGCCAAATCAGGGGGCGCAAGCACAGATACGCAGTATTTT. The rearrangement joins TRBV7-9 to TRBJ2-3, with 8 positions matching TRBD1. Trimming took 5 bases from V and 0 from J; bases not matched to a gene: 10. Per germline, CDR1 SEHNR and CDR2 FQNEAQ (reference sequence). The CDR3 has 17 residues. Complete variable domain (other parts from reference TRBV7-9 and TRBJ2-3): DTGVSQNPRHKITKRGQNVTFRCDPISEHNRLYWYRQTLGQGPEFLTYFQNEAQLEKSRLLSDRFSAERPKGSFSTLEIQRTEQGDSAMYLCASSAKSGGASTDTQYFGPGTRLTVL.

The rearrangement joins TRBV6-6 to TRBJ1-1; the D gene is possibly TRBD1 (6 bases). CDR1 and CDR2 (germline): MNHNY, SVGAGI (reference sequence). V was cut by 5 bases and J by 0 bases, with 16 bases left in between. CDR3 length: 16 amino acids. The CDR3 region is CASSTGTEKMNTEAFF. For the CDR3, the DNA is TGTGCCAGCAGTACAGGGACGGAAAAGATGAACACTGAAGCTTTCTTT.

CDR3 DNA: TGTGCCAGCAGCGGAGGGGGCTGGGAGACCCAGTACTTC. Translating it yields CASSGGGWETQYF. This sequence joins TRBV3-1 and TRBJ2-5; tentatively, D is TRBD1 (7 bases). CDR3 size: 13 residues. Germline values: CDR1 LGHDT, CDR2 YNNKEL (reference sequence). V shed 5 bases and J shed 5 bases, with 12 bases lying between them.

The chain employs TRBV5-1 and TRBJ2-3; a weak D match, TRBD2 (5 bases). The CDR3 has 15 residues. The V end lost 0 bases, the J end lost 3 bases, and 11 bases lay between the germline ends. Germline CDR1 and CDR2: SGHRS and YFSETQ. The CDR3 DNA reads TGCGCCAGCAGCTTGGAGCCAGCGGCTACAGATACGCAGTATTTT. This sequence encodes CASSLEPAATDTQYF. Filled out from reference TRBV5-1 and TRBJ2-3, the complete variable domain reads KAGVTQTPRYLIKTRGQQVTLSCSPISGHRSVSWYQQTPGQGLQFLFEYFSETQRNKGNFPGRFSGRQFSNSRSEMNVSTLELGDSALYLCASSLEPAATDTQYFGPGTRLTVL.